This T cell receptor (beta chain) was sequenced for a study of human T cells and chemical hapten exposure. About the research overall: Patients got weekly scalp diphenylcyclopropenone doses over the roughly 22-week study. Regarding the study as a whole: Expanded TCRs grouped into significantly more large CDR3 similarity clusters than controls produced.

Each CDR3 protein is one row after TCRdb ran MiXCR on the RACE reads. Of some 170,000 distinct CDR3 sequences in the sample, approximately 30% were seen once. Time point given: patch test 3, about 24 weeks after DPC sensitization. Treatment noted: therapeutic diphenylcyclopropenone sensitization with weekly scalp DPC. In its sample, this clonotype was seen a few times. Its target is unknown. Trimming pared 8 bases from V and 0 bases from J, leaving 11 bases between. CDR1 is MGHRA and CDR2 is YSYEKL in the germline V gene. The CDR3 is 14 amino acids. The genes are TRBV4-1 and TRBJ2-1; weak D call: TRBD2 (6 bases). The specimen was whole blood, collected in connection with sensitization to the hapten diphenylcyclopropenone (DPC). This clonotype was sampled from a woman younger than 30 with alopecia areata. Some clones in this sample may be carry-over from other donors' samples. The CDR3 nucleotides are TGCGCCAGCGGACCGGAGGGCTCCTACAATGAGCAGTTCTTC. As protein: CASGPEGSYNEQFF.